This T cell receptor beta chain was retrieved from a study of identical twins. Findings and caveats of the study: Researchers reported weaker excess twin sharing in beta out-of-frame sequences. The models gave estimates that fell short of the out-of-frame TCR alpha sharing seen in monozygotic twins.

This clonotype was counted at least ten times. What it binds is not known. A template switching step contributed a universal primer site, while unique molecular identifiers were present in the cDNA. TCRdb reanalysed the 5' RACE reads using MiXCR and keeps one entry per CDR3 protein. The table records 250,000 to 350,000 distinct CDR3 sequences, roughly 8.6% of them present only once. Germline lookup yields CDR1 LGHNA and CDR2 YNFKEQ. The CDR3 covers 15 residues. V was pared by 5 bases and J by 0 bases, with 8 bases between. Donors uniformly comprised healthy Caucasians. These same data were also listed under a study on yellow fever vaccine responses in identical twins.

The TCR originated in a woman between 18 and 29 years old in good health. The chain couples TRBV4-2 to TRBJ1-6; no clear D gene. The specimen was memory (CD45RO+) T cells sorted from blood. The CDR3 region has the DNA TGTGCCAGCAGCTCTGATAGCTCCTATAATTCACCCCTCCACTTT. Its protein product is CASSSDSSYNSPLHF.